The TCR beta chain described here comes from a study of cytomegalovirus exposure and HLA in healthy donors. The germline CDR1 and CDR2 sequences are MDHEN and SYDVKM. The CDR3 sequence is 12 residues long. Between the trimmed V and J ends, which lost 3 bases and 7 bases, there was a span of 7 bases. Researchers ran the PCR with 60 Vbeta and 13 Jbeta primers. TCRdb keeps only in-frame clones here, not all; method: immunoSEQ multiplex PCR. The sample lists approximately 100,000 clones, about 80% occurring once. Study results and limitations: Presence/absence results assume similar sequencing depth per donor, which may not hold. With later analysis, a missense DCLRE1C variant became linked to TCR beta V- and J-gene trimming.

Concerning this clone: Its specificity is not known.

This chain links TRBV28 with TRBJ2-1; D gene unclear. This TCR was recovered from a human donor in good health. Sequencing was performed on PBMCs. This chain's CDR3 is CASSFFVNEQFF. The DNA of the CDR3 is TGTGCCAGCAGTTTCTTTGTGAATGAGCAGTTCTTC.